This T cell receptor beta chain stems from a study of response to subunit inactivated influenza vaccine listed by TCRdb under 2018. With regard to the full study: To follow how T cells responded to a trivalent subunit inactivated influenza vaccine, the researchers relied on deep quantitative profiling of the T cell receptor repertoire.

Points the paper makes about the study in general: According to the authors, only a limited number of new T cells may be recruited by each seasonal influenza vaccination.

Library generation was performed with RT-PCR. TCRdb records Illumina HiSeq 2500 as the sequencer. Starting from the raw public reads, TCRdb applied fastp trimming at Q25, assembled clones with MiXCR and retained in-frame beta chains. Rows are combined by CDR3 protein, so each entry shows the most common genes and DNA. This sample comprises about 310,000 distinct CDR3 sequences, roughly 22% of them detected only once. Approximately 10% of the sample is in the top ten clones. This clonotype was counted between two and nine times. The antigen this receptor binds is unknown. Base qualities are not at hand, and no much larger clone is one base apart. From the germline V gene, CDR1 is LGHNA and CDR2 is YSLEER. The germline ends are 13 bases apart after V is trimmed by 3 bases and J by 10 bases. The CDR3 sequence holds 13 residues, the cysteine and phenylalanine included. The sequence is cut down to CDR3 DNA, 39 bases in frame from base 1.

The rearranged chain carries TRBV4-3 and TRBJ2-1; confidence is insufficient to name the D gene. The receptor was derived from a man in his fifties or sixties who received an inactivated influenza vaccine. Donor details come from another sample of the same person, matched by shared clones. Material: PBMCs from blood, obtained approximately 22 months after vaccination. The nucleotide sequence is TGCGCCAGCAGCCATCTAAAGGGCGACGAGCAGTTCTTC. Its translation reads: CASSHLKGDEQFF.